This TCR beta chain is drawn from a study of a mutant IDH1 vaccine in newly diagnosed glioma. Study-level information: Every participant had undergone radiotherapy, temozolomide, or both before, and most underwent both.

TCRdb keeps only in-frame clones here, not all; method: immunoSEQ multiplex PCR. The sample lists tens of thousands of clones; roughly 91% were seen once. The time point: week 5, during vaccination. The study gave 300 ug of mutant IDH1 20-mer peptide per vaccine dose, with topical imiquimod. Each tumor in the donors was a new WHO grade 3 or 4 astrocytoma, IDH1-mutant and ATRX-lost. Findings and caveats of the study: Pseudoprogression apparently tracked independently of changes in top peripheral T cell clonotypes.

The CDR3 spans 15 residues. CDR1 and CDR2 from the germline V gene are MDHEN and SYDVKM. Germline trimming cut 3 bases from V and 4 bases from J; bases unmatched to any gene: 9. A word on this clone: Antigen unknown.

The source was PBMCs, collected from a glioma patient whose treatment included an IDH1 peptide vaccine. The receptor's source is a woman aged 45-60 years with glioma. The chain is built from TRBV28 and TRBJ2-7, with TRBD1 identical over 7 bases. The CDR3 loop is CASSFTPGTAYEQYF. The CDR3 bases are TGTGCCAGCAGTTTTACCCCCGGGACAGCATACGAGCAGTACTTC.